Included here is one T cell receptor (beta chain) sequence, with context. This sample was included in a study of blood T cell repertoires in COVID-19. As for the study in general: PBMCs, B-cell-depleted T cells, or T cells provided the cDNA or gDNA that made up the material.

Clones were read by immunoSEQ multiplex PCR, and TCRdb kept only the in-frame ones, dropping some. Of more than 110,000 clones in the sample, about 80% were seen once. This CDR3 is built from 15 residues. The V gene's germline CDR1 is MGHDK and CDR2 SYGVNS. Trimming took 3 bases from V and 8 from J, leaving 16 bases between them. The rearrangement links TRBV25-1 to TRBJ1-4; D unresolved. The sequence was collected from a woman in her forties or fifties who had recovered from COVID-19. Sample: PBMCs or T cells enriched from blood (not recorded which). The CDR3 sequence is CASSDLAFRGEKLFF. CDR3 nucleotides: TGTGCCAGCAGTGATCTGGCCTTCCGAGGGGAAAAACTGTTTTTT.